One sample yielded the 26 T cell receptor beta chains listed below, sequenced in a study of T cell responses to AZD1222 COVID-19 vaccine. Some clones are missing from TCRdb's copy, which holds only in-frame ones; the method was immunoSEQ multiplex PCR. The data hold approximately 190,000 clones, with more than 75% observed a single time. This specimen was peripheral blood, taken on day 0 of AZD1222 vaccination. These receptors were collected from an adult in good health.

The V and J genes are TRBV9 and TRBJ2-5, with TRBD2 identical over 8 bases. This CDR3 comprises 16 residues. Germline CDR1 is SGDLS and CDR2 is YYNGEE. V lost 4 bases and J lost 5; bases outside the gene matches: 13. CDR3 region: CASSHEGRAGGETQYF. Here the CDR3 DNA reads TGTGCCAGCAGCCATGAAGGGAGGGCGGGGGGTGAGACCCAGTACTTC.

A single count supports this clone. The V and J genes are TRBV6-2 or TRBV6-3 and TRBJ1-1; D remains unclear. V was trimmed by 4 bases and J by 0 bases, leaving 6 bases between them. The germline gives CDR1 MNHEY, CDR2 SVGEGT. The CDR3 covers 13 residues. CDR3 DNA sequence: TGTGCCAGCAGTTCACAGCTGAACACTGAAGCTTTCTTT. It is translated as CASSSQLNTEAFF.

This clone is a singleton in its sample. The J gene is TRBJ2-6, the V gene TRBV6-5, with TRBD1 as a possible D gene (5 bases). CDR3 length: 14 amino acids. From germline, CDR1 is MNHEY and CDR2 SVGAGI. V was trimmed by 6 bases and J by 1 base, leaving 7 bases between them. The CDR3 coding sequence is TGTGCCAGCAGCCAGGGTTCTGGGGCCAACGTCCTGACTTTC. It codes for CASSQGSGANVLTF.

This clone has only one observation. The sample has other DNA sequences that encode this CDR3 too. The V call is TRBV18, the J call TRBJ2-6, with 10 nucleotides matching TRBD1. The ends lost 2 bases at V and 2 bases at J; junction bases unmatched: 0. Germline V gene lookup returns CDR1 KGHSH and CDR2 LQKENI. The CDR3 is 16 residues long. The DNA of the CDR3 is TGTGCCAGCTCACCAGGACAGGGGGCTGGGGCCAACGTCCTGACTTTC. Translating it yields CASSPGQGAGANVLTF.

The chain combines TRBV7-2 with TRBJ1-3; D is unresolved. CDR3 length equals 15 residues. V was shortened by 2 bases and J by 5 bases, with 13 bases between the two germline ends. Germline values: CDR1 SGHTA, CDR2 FQGNSA. CDR3 DNA: TGTGCCAGCAGCTTATCGGGCGACCGTAGAAACACCATATATTTT. This encodes CASSLSGDRRNTIYF. Based on the CDR3 plus reference TRBV7-2 and TRBJ1-3, the full variable domain is GAGVSQSPSNKVTEKGKDVELRCDPISGHTALYWYRQSLGQGLEFLIYFQGNSAPDKSGLPSDRFSAERTGGSVSTLTIQRTQQEDSAVYLCASSLSGDRRNTIYFGEGSWLTVV.

V and J are TRBV5-8 and TRBJ2-2, with TRBD1 as a possible D gene (6 bases). The V gene's germline CDR1 is SGHTS and CDR2 YDEGEE. The CDR3 totals 15 residues. Trimming removed 4 bases at V and 1 base at J, with 11 bases between. The CDR3, as DNA: TGTGCCAGCAGCCTTACGACAGGGAACACCGGGGAGCTGTTTTTT. Its translation is CASSLTTGNTGELFF.

The rearrangement joins TRBV27 to TRBJ2-3; 7 nucleotides line up with TRBD1. V lost 0 bases, J lost 11 bases, and 5 bases stayed unmatched. CDR3 length equals 13 residues. Germline values: CDR1 MNHEY, CDR2 SMNVEV (reference sequence). The CDR3 nucleotides are TGTGCCAGCAGTTTATCGAGAGGGGGCAAGCAGTATTTT. Protein product: CASSLSRGGKQYF.

J is TRBJ2-2 and V is TRBV10-1; D is possibly TRBD2 (6 bases). V lost 0 bases and J lost 4, with 12 bases in between. The CDR3 covers 16 residues. Germline V gives CDR1 WNHNN, CDR2 SYGVQD (reference sequence). The DNA for the CDR3 is TGCGCCAGCAGTGAGTCTCCGGGAGTTGCCACCGGGGAGCTGTTTTTT. Its protein product is CASSESPGVATGELFF.

The chain carries TRBV18 and TRBJ2-3; D uncertain. Trimming pared 0 bases from V and 2 bases from J, leaving 6 bases between. Germline lookup yields CDR1 KGHSH and CDR2 LQKENI. The CDR3 runs to 14 residues. The DNA for the CDR3 is TGTGCCAGCTCACCACCGACAACCACAGATACGCAGTATTTT. This translates into CASSPPTTTDTQYF. Supplemented by reference TRBV18 and TRBJ2-3, the full variable domain reads NAGVMQNPRHLVRRRGQEARLRCSPMKGHSHVYWYRQLPEEGLKFMVYLQKENIIDESGMPKERFSAEFPKEGPSILRIQQVVRGDSAAYFCASSPPTTTDTQYFGPGTRLTVL.

The chain links TRBV5-1 to TRBJ1-4; D is perhaps TRBD1 (5 bases). The V end lost 5 bases, the J end lost 4 bases, and 12 bases lay between the germline ends. Germline CDR1 reads SGHRS; CDR2 reads YFSETQ. This CDR3 contains 14 residues. Written as DNA, the CDR3 is TGCGCCAGCAGGTGGGGACGGATTAATGAAAAACTGTTTTTT. This codes for CASRWGRINEKLFF. The complete variable domain, with remaining parts taken from reference TRBV5-1 and TRBJ1-4, reads KAGVTQTPRYLIKTRGQQVTLSCSPISGHRSVSWYQQTPGQGLQFLFEYFSETQRNKGNFPGRFSGRQFSNSRSEMNVSTLELGDSALYLCASRWGRINEKLFFGSGTQLSVL.

This clone was found once. The V and J genes are TRBV16 and TRBJ1-4; 11 nucleotides line up with TRBD1. Germline V gene data show CDR1 as KGHSY and CDR2 as FQNENV. The CDR3 loop spans 15 amino acids. Trimming took 4 bases from V and 7 from J; bases not matched to a gene: 5. CDR3 sequence: CASSRRGQGGEKLFF. CDR3 nucleotides: TGTGCCAGCAGCCGCCGGGGACAGGGGGGTGAAAAACTGTTTTTT. Based on the CDR3 plus reference TRBV16 and TRBJ1-4, the full variable domain is GEEVAQTPKHLVRGEGQKAKLYCAPIKGHSYVFWYQQVLKNEFKFLISFQNENVFDETGMPKERFSAKCLPNSPCSLEIQATKLEDSAVYFCASSRRGQGGEKLFFGSGTQLSVL.

The V and J genes are TRBV7-3 and TRBJ2-1; TRBD1 agrees at 11 bases. Germline V gene lookup returns CDR1 SGHTA and CDR2 FQGTGA. This CDR3 region has 13 residues. V lost 4 bases, J lost 14 bases, and 7 bases stayed unmatched. CDR3 sequence reads: CASSSSPGQGEFF. The CDR3 coding sequence is TGTGCCAGCAGCTCGAGTCCGGGACAGGGGGAGTTCTTC.

The chain has TRBV9 and TRBJ2-7; the D is unclear. Germline V lookup: CDR1 SGDLS, CDR2 YYNGEE. The CDR3 covers 15 residues. Between the trimmed V and J ends, which lost 4 bases and 0 bases, there was a span of 14 bases. The DNA for the CDR3 is TGTGCCAGCAGCCTAACCATGGGCGGCTCCTACGAGCAGTACTTC. Translated: CASSLTMGGSYEQYF.

This chain links TRBV28 with TRBJ2-7; D remains ambiguous. CDR1 and CDR2 (germline): MDHEN, SYDVKM. CDR3 size: 11 residues. V dropped 8 bases and J dropped 4 bases, with 9 bases sitting between them. CDR3 nucleotide sequence: TGTGCCAGCGGTGGGCGTTACGAGCAGTACTTC. It is translated as CASGGRYEQYF.

The rearrangement joins TRBV28 to TRBJ2-7; D unclear. Trimming removed 8 bases from V and 1 base from J, with 9 bases in between. The germline gives CDR1 MDHEN, CDR2 SYDVKM. The CDR3 length is 12 residues. In DNA form, the CDR3 reads TGTGCCAGCCTGGGGATTTCCTACGAGCAGTACTTC. This translates into CASLGISYEQYF.

V gene TRBV5-6 combines with J gene TRBJ1-2; TRBD1 agrees at 8 bases. Germline V gene sequence: CDR1 SGHDT, CDR2 YYEEEE. J was trimmed by 4 bases and V by 3 bases; bases with no gene match: 8. The CDR3 runs 15 residues. The CDR3 DNA follows: TGTGCCAGCAGCTCCTGGACAGGGCTGGGCTATGGCTACACCTTC. It codes for CASSSWTGLGYGYTF.

The genes are TRBV5-6 and TRBJ1-6; weak D call: TRBD1 (5 bases). The CDR3 is 15 residues long. Per germline, CDR1 SGHDT and CDR2 YYEEEE. Trimming removed 0 bases from V and 11 bases from J, with 15 bases in between. The CDR3 sequence is CASSLDPGGIAPLHF. The CDR3 region has the DNA TGTGCCAGCAGCTTGGATCCGGGGGGAATTGCACCCCTCCACTTT.

DNA for the CDR3: TGCGCCAGCAGTGAGAGGAGGGATAGCAATCAGCCCCAGCATTTT. It yields the protein CASSERRDSNQPQHF. The gene calls are TRBV10-2 and TRBJ1-5; D remains unclear. The CDR3 is 15 residues long. Trimming removed 2 bases from V and 0 bases from J, with 8 bases in between. Germline V lookup: CDR1 WSHSY, CDR2 SAAADI.

The chain uses TRBV5-4 and TRBJ2-7; no firm D call. The CDR3 runs 13 residues. In germline, CDR1 is SGHNT, CDR2 YYREEE (reference sequence). Trimming pared 0 bases from V and 6 bases from J, leaving 10 bases between. CDR3 bases: TGTGCCAGCAGCTTGGTGAAGGGTACCGAGCAGTACTTC. Translation gives CASSLVKGTEQYF.

The V and J genes are TRBV19 and TRBJ2-7; D remains ambiguous. Per the germline V gene, CDR1 is LNHDA and CDR2 is SQIVND (reference sequence). The CDR3 runs to 13 residues. V lost 3 bases, J lost 4 bases, and 10 bases lay in between. CDR3 amino acids: CASSIPPSYEQYF. As DNA, the CDR3 is TGTGCCAGTAGTATTCCACCCAGTTACGAGCAGTACTTC.

V and J are TRBV7-9 and TRBJ2-1, with 7 bases identical to TRBD1. Germline values: CDR1 SEHNR, CDR2 FQNEAQ (reference sequence). The J segment lost 7 bases and the V segment lost 7 bases, leaving 4 bases of the junction unmatched. This CDR3 contains 12 residues. CDR3 DNA: TGTGCCAGCATCAGGGGGATGAATGAGCAGTTCTTC. This translates into CASIRGMNEQFF.

This rearrangement joins TRBV19 to TRBJ2-7, with 8 positions matching TRBD1. This CDR3 has 14 residues. The V gene's germline CDR1 is LNHDA and CDR2 SQIVND (reference sequence). The V gene end was trimmed by 6 bases and the J gene end by 4 bases; junction bases not matched to a gene: 8. CDR3 sequence reads: CASSNGQGGYEQYF. CDR3 sequence (DNA): TGTGCCAGTAGCAATGGACAGGGTGGGTACGAGCAGTACTTC.

This CDR3 reads CASSKLTSSYEQYF. The CDR3 DNA follows: TGCGCCAGCAGTAAACTCACTTCTTCCTACGAGCAGTACTTC. The rearrangement links TRBV5-1 to TRBJ2-7; D is ambiguous. The ends were cut back, 5 bases at V and 1 base at J, with 13 bases in the middle. The CDR3 runs 14 residues. CDR1 and CDR2 from the germline V gene are SGHRS and YFSETQ.

This chain connects TRBV10-3 to TRBJ1-2; maybe TRBD1 (6 bases). Trimming took off 4 bases at V and 8 bases at J, with 14 bases between the two ends. Germline CDR1 and CDR2: ENHRY and SYGVKD. The CDR3 is made up of 13 amino acids. Here the CDR3 DNA reads TGTGCCATCAGTGGGGGGCCCCAGAGGGGCTACACCTTC. It yields the protein CAISGGPQRGYTF.

For the CDR3, the DNA is TGTGCCAGCAGCCAGCCCGGGACAGGGGTTTCCTACGAGCAGTACTTC. Amino acid sequence: CASSQPGTGVSYEQYF. The chain is built from TRBV4-2 and TRBJ2-7, with 10 bases aligning to TRBD1. The CDR3 spans 16 residues. CDR1 and CDR2 from the germline V gene are LGHNA and YNFKEQ. The junction had 6 bases not matched to a gene; V was cut back by 3 bases and J by 1 base.

This clone turned up a few times. The chain combines TRBV28 with TRBJ2-7; 10 nucleotides line up with TRBD2. CDR3 length: 17 residues. V was pared by 8 bases and J by 0 bases, with 13 bases of the junction left unmatched. Germline values: CDR1 MDHEN, CDR2 SYDVKM. The CDR3: CASSLAGVGFGSYEQYF. Here the CDR3 DNA reads TGTGCCAGCTCGCTAGCGGGAGTCGGGTTTGGCTCCTACGAGCAGTACTTC. Full variable domain (rest looked up from reference TRBV28 and TRBJ2-7): DVKVTQSSRYLVKRTGEKVFLECVQDMDHENMFWYRQDPGLGLRLIYFSYDVKMKEKGDIPEGYSVSREKKERFSLILESASTNQTSMYLCASSLAGVGFGSYEQYFGPGTRLTVT.